These 11 T cell receptor beta chains came from one sample sequenced in a study of blood T cell repertoires in COVID-19. The table came from immunoSEQ multiplex PCR; TCRdb's copy has only in-frame clones and leaves some out. Of a few hundred thousand clones in the sample, under 85% are singletons; the top ten hold 0.87%. The sample comprised peripheral blood. These receptors all come from a human donor with COVID-19, enrolled during active disease. The donor label of this sample is uncertain.

J is TRBJ2-7 and V is TRBV30; a possible D gene is TRBD2 (5 bases). CDR1 and CDR2 (germline): GTSNPN, SVGIG (reference sequence). The V and J ends lost 0 bases and 6 bases respectively, with 15 bases between them. The CDR3 is 14 residues long. CDR3 sequence: CAWSVTGVVGEQYF. The CDR3 DNA is TGTGCCTGGAGTGTCACCGGGGTGGTCGGCGAGCAGTACTTC.

V is TRBV3-1 (or the pseudogene TRBV3-2) and J is TRBJ1-2; D is unclear. V shed 1 base and J shed 8 bases, with 8 bases lying between them. CDR1 is LGHDT and CDR2 is YNNKEL in the germline V gene (reference sequence). The CDR3 contains 12 residues. In nucleotides, the CDR3 is TGTGCCAGCAGCCAAGGAATACTCGGCTACACCTTC. This gives the protein CASSQGILGYTF.

This sequence joins TRBV5-1 and TRBJ2-1, with 11 bases aligning to TRBD2. Trimming cost V 7 bases and J 7 bases; bases outside gene matches: 10. Germline-derived CDR1 and CDR2 are SGHRS and YFSETQ. The CDR3 sequence is 15 residues long. This CDR3 is CASQFETSGINEQFF. CDR3 bases: TGCGCCAGCCAATTCGAGACTAGCGGGATTAATGAGCAGTTCTTC.

V is TRBV12-3 or TRBV12-4 and J is TRBJ2-1; D is unresolved. This CDR3 comprises 11 residues. V lost 2 bases and J 15 bases, leaving 11 bases between the germline ends. The CDR3 region has the DNA TGTGCCAGCAGTTTATCCCCTGCGAGGTTCTTC. Protein: CASSLSPARFF.

J is TRBJ2-3 and V is TRBV3-1 (or the pseudogene TRBV3-2); the D gene is possibly TRBD2 (5 bases). The CDR3 is made up of 14 amino acids. Germline V gives CDR1 LGHDT, CDR2 YNNKEL (reference sequence). V lost 0 bases to trimming and J lost 4 bases, with 8 bases between them. The CDR3 DNA reads TGTGCCAGCAGCCAAGATTGGGGAGCAGATACGCAGTATTTT. This encodes CASSQDWGADTQYF.

The rearrangement links TRBV5-6 to TRBJ2-1; possibly TRBD1 for D (9 bases). V lost 5 bases and J 8 bases, leaving 32 bases between the germline ends. The length of the CDR3 is 19 residues. Germline CDR1 reads SGHDT; CDR2 reads YYEEEE. Here the CDR3 DNA reads TGTGCCAGCAGTCACAGGGGGCGACGAGCGGGAGCGAGGTCGTATGAGCAGTTCTTC. This sequence encodes CASSHRGRRAGARSYEQFF.

This clone has only one observation. The rearrangement uses TRBV5-6 and TRBJ1-5, with D uncertain. This CDR3 is built from 13 residues. The V end was cut by 6 bases, the J end by 0 bases, with 7 bases between. Germline assignment: CDR1 SGHDT and CDR2 YYEEEE. DNA for the CDR3: TGTGCCAGCAACAAATATAGCAATCAGCCCCAGCATTTT. Amino acids: CASNKYSNQPQHF.

The rearrangement joins TRBV11-2 to TRBJ2-5; 9 bases are shared with TRBD2. The CDR3 runs 18 residues. The germline V gene has CDR1 SGHAT and CDR2 FQNNGV. With V trimmed by 3 bases and J by 2 bases, 13 bases remained unmatched. For the CDR3, the DNA is TGTGCCAGCAGCTTTAGCGGGAGTAGGGGGTTGGGTCAAGAGACCCAGTACTTC. It translates to CASSFSGSRGLGQETQYF.

The chain couples TRBV7-2 to TRBJ2-7, with 9 bases aligning to TRBD1. From germline, CDR1 is SGHTA and CDR2 FQGNSA. This CDR3 is built from 15 residues. With 0 bases clipped from V and 4 bases from J, the junction kept 4 bases outside the gene matches. DNA of the CDR3: TGTGCCAGCAGCTTAGCCGGGGACAGGGAATACGAGCAGTACTTC. Translation gives CASSLAGDREYEQYF.

The chain joins TRBV19 to TRBJ2-3, with TRBD2 matching 9 bases. The CDR3 is 16 amino acids. The germline V gene encodes CDR1 LNHDA and CDR2 SQIVND (reference sequence). V lost 1 base to trimming and J lost 3 bases; unmatched junction nucleotides: 5. The CDR3 nucleotides read TGTGCCAGTAGTATAGCCGCCCTAGCGGGAACAGATACGCAGTATTTT. It specifies CASSIAALAGTDTQYF.

The genes are TRBV19 and TRBJ1-2; D perhaps matches TRBD1 (5 bases). Between the trimmed V and J ends, which lost 3 bases and 2 bases, there was a span of 10 bases. The germline CDR1 and CDR2 sequences are LNHDA and SQIVND (reference sequence). CDR3 length: 14 residues. The CDR3 DNA follows: TGTGCCAGTAGTATTCAGGACAAAAACTATGGCTACACCTTC. As protein: CASSIQDKNYGYTF.